Listed below are T cell receptor beta chains from one sample, sequenced in a study of blood T cell repertoires in COVID-19. Repertoires were generated with immunoSEQ multiplex PCR, while TCRdb's copy carries only in-frame clones and drops some. The sample lists about 40,000 clones, nearly 90% occurring once. The sequenced sample was peripheral blood. The origin of the receptors is a man aged 55 to 70 with COVID-19, enrolled during active disease. Both conserved end residues are part of each CDR3. The D gene is left open where the match is weak. The size entry is marked missing in some rows and otherwise reads once, few, many or a size class.

>TRBD1|TRBV7-2|once|TRBJ1-2
TGTGCCAGCAGCTCTAGCGGGACAGGCTATGGCTACACCTTC
CASSSSGTGYGYTF
>.|TRBV5-6|.|TRBJ2-2
TGTGCCAGCAGCCTAACTACTAGTGCCGGGGAGCTGTTTTTT
CASSLTTSAGELFF
>TRBD1|TRBV28|.|TRBJ2-7
TGTGCCAGCAGGGACAGGTCGACCTACGAGCAGTACTTC
CASRDRSTYEQYF
>.|TRBV29-1|.|TRBJ2-1
TGCAGCGTTGAAGATCGCGTGGGCCGCTCCTACAATGAGCAGTTCTTC
CSVEDRVGRSYNEQFF
>TRBD1|TRBV4-2|.|TRBJ2-7
TGTGCCAGCAGCCAATCCGGGACAGGGTCCTACGAGCAGTACTTC
CASSQSGTGSYEQYF
>.|TRBV19|.|TRBJ2-5
TGTGCCAGTAGGTTTGGCCAGGGGACCCAGTACTTC
CASRFGQGTQYF
>.|TRBV6-2/TRBV6-3|.|TRBJ1-4
TGTGCCAGCAGTTATGAGGAAAAACTGTTTTTT
CASSYEEKLFF
>.|TRBV7-2|once|TRBJ1-1
TGTGCCAGCAGCTTAGCGTGGCAGTATAACACTGAAGCTTTCTTT
CASSLAWQYNTEAFF
>.|TRBV2|.|TRBJ1-1
TGTGCCAGCAGTGTAACAGAGAACACTGAAGCTTTCTTT
CASSVTENTEAFF
>TRBD1|TRBV13|.|TRBJ1-1
TGTGCCAGCAGCTTTCCCGGACAGGGTGTTAGGCACACTGAAGCTTTCTTT
CASSFPGQGVRHTEAFF
>.|TRBV27|.|TRBJ1-5
TGTGCCAGCAGTTTACTTGGCGGGAATCAGCCCCAGCATTTT
CASSLLGGNQPQHF
>.|TRBV7-9|.|TRBJ1-1
TGTGCCAGCAGCTCCTTCAGCGGTGGGACTGAAGCTTTCTTT
CASSSFSGGTEAFF
>.|TRBV19|.|TRBJ1-1
TGTGCCAGTGGCAAGCGGGGGAACACTGAAGCTTTCTTT
CASGKRGNTEAFF
>.|TRBV9|.|TRBJ2-2
TGTGCCAGCAGCGATAGCGCCTCGGAGCCCCCGAACACCGGGGAGCTGTTTTTT
CASSDSASEPPNTGELFF
>TRBD2|TRBV27|.|TRBJ2-2
TGTGCCAGCAGACTAGCGGGAGAGTCCGGGGAGCTGTTTTTT
CASRLAGESGELFF
>.|TRBV29-1|.|TRBJ2-1
TGCAGCGTTGTGAGCGAAACCTCCTACAATGAGCAGTTCTTC
CSVVSETSYNEQFF
>TRBD2|TRBV7-9|.|TRBJ2-1
TGTGCCAGCAGCCCGAGAAGGGGTAGCGGGATATACAATGAGCAGTTCTTC
CASSPRRGSGIYNEQFF
>.|TRBV3-1/TRBV3-2|.|TRBJ2-2
TGTGCCAGCAGCCAGGAGGGCCGGGTACGGGAGCTGTTTTTT
CASSQEGRVRELFF
>TRBD2|TRBV6-6|.|TRBJ2-1
TGTGCCAGCAGTCCCGGGACTAGCGGGAGAGGGTCCTACAATGAGCAGTTCTTC
CASSPGTSGRGSYNEQFF
>.|TRBV9|.|TRBJ1-4
TGTGCCAGCAGCCCTACGACAACGTTAAGTGAAAAACTGTTTTTT
CASSPTTTLSEKLFF
>.|TRBV19|.|TRBJ1-4
TGTGCCAGTAATAAAGAGGCAGGTGATGAAAAACTGTTTTTT
CASNKEAGDEKLFF
>TRBD1|TRBV18|.|TRBJ1-3
TGTGCCAGCTCACCGGGACAGGGGAATTCAAACACCATATATTTT
CASSPGQGNSNTIYF
>TRBD1|TRBV20-1|once|TRBJ1-2
TGCAGTGCTAGTCAGGGGGTGGGTGGCTACACCTTC
CSASQGVGGYTF
>.|TRBV27|.|TRBJ1-3
TGTGCCAGCGCTAGGGGGTTGTCTGGAAACACCATATATTTT
CASARGLSGNTIYF
>TRBD1|TRBV6-5|.|TRBJ1-2
TGTGCCAGCGGCTCCGGGACAGGGGTCTATGGCTACACCTTC
CASGSGTGVYGYTF
>TRBD1|TRBV5-1|.|TRBJ1-6
TGCGCCAGCAGACAGAGGGGACAGGATAATTCACCCCTCCACTTT
CASRQRGQDNSPLHF
>TRBD2|TRBV24-1|.|TRBJ2-1
TGTGCCACCAGTGATGCTGCGGGACTAGTTATTTCTGAGCAGTTCTTC
CATSDAAGLVISEQFF
>.|TRBV7-2|once|TRBJ1-4
TGTGCCAGCAGCTTAGTCGCCAGGGCAGGAGAAAAACTGTTTTTT
CASSLVARAGEKLFF
>TRBD1|TRBV27|.|TRBJ1-2
TGTGCCAGCAGACCGGGACAGGGAGGATATGGCTACACCTTC
CASRPGQGGYGYTF
>TRBD1|TRBV6-2/TRBV6-3|.|TRBJ1-5
TGTGCCAGCAGCCAGGGGGCTGGGCAGCCCCAGCATTTT
CASSQGAGQPQHF
>TRBD1|TRBV27|.|TRBJ2-5
TGTGCCAGCAGTTTACGACAGGGGTCCCAAGAGACCCAGTACTTC
CASSLRQGSQETQYF
>.|TRBV19|.|TRBJ2-2
TGTGCCAGTAGTACCCAGACTAGAGCCAACACCGGGGAGCTGTTTTTT
CASSTQTRANTGELFF
>TRBD1|TRBV10-1|once|TRBJ2-7
TGCGCCAGCAGCGCTACAGGGGGCGAGCAGTACTTC
CASSATGGEQYF
>TRBD1|TRBV19|.|TRBJ1-5
TGTGCCAGTAGGGGGGACAGAGATCAGCCCCAGCATTTT
CASRGDRDQPQHF
>TRBD1|TRBV29-1|.|TRBJ2-7
TGCAGCGTTGTATCAGGGGGCGGCTACGAGCAGTACTTC
CSVVSGGGYEQYF
>TRBD2|TRBV5-5|.|TRBJ2-5
TGTGCCAGCAGTCCCCCCGGGACTAGGCAAGAGACCCAGTACTTC
CASSPPGTRQETQYF
>.|TRBV7-2|.|TRBJ1-2
TGTGCCAGCAGCTTAGAATTCGGAGGCTATGGCTACACCTTC
CASSLEFGGYGYTF
>.|TRBV4-1|once|TRBJ1-1
TGCGCCAGCAGCCATTTGGGCGACACTGAAGCTTTCTTT
CASSHLGDTEAFF
>.|TRBV5-1|few|TRBJ2-1
TGCGCCAGCAGCTCACCCCTAGATAATGAGCAGTTCTTC
CASSSPLDNEQFF
>.|TRBV30|hyperexpanded|TRBJ2-1
TGTGCCTGGAGTCCCGAGGGTGAGCAGTTCTTC
CAWSPEGEQFF